A selection of T cell receptor beta chains follows, all from one sample in a study of blood T cell repertoires in COVID-19. Profiling relied on immunoSEQ multiplex PCR, and the TCRdb table lists in-frame clones only, not all of them. The sample yields roughly 350,000 clones, 87% seen once. The sequenced sample consisted of peripheral blood. These receptors were collected from a woman between 45 and 65 years old with COVID-19, enrolled during active disease. The CDR3 runs from the conserved cysteine through the conserved F or W. D genes are given only for firm matches. A row's size may be missing; if present it is once, few, many or a size class.

V gene: TRBV18; D gene: .; J gene: TRBJ1-1; clone size: once; CDR3 length: 14; CDR3 DNA: TGTGCCAGCTCACCGCAGACTTGGAACACTGAAGCTTTCTTT; CDR3 protein: CASSPQTWNTEAFF
V gene: TRBV19; D gene: TRBD1; J gene: TRBJ1-2; clone size: .; CDR3 length: 14; CDR3 DNA: TGTGCCAGTAGCCGGACAGGCGGGCGTTATGGCTACACCTTC; CDR3 protein: CASSRTGGRYGYTF
V gene: TRBV29-1; D gene: .; J gene: TRBJ1-2; clone size: .; CDR3 length: 12; CDR3 DNA: TGCAGCGTTCAGGTCGGGGTCAATGGCTACACCTTC; CDR3 protein: CSVQVGVNGYTF
V gene: TRBV19; D gene: .; J gene: TRBJ1-5; clone size: .; CDR3 length: 12; CDR3 DNA: TGTGCCAGTAGTATCGGTAATCAGCCCCAGCATTTT; CDR3 protein: CASSIGNQPQHF
V gene: TRBV27; D gene: .; J gene: TRBJ1-6; clone size: few; CDR3 length: 15; CDR3 DNA: TGTGCCAGCAGTTTTTATATCGGGGGAAATTCACCCCTCCACTTT; CDR3 protein: CASSFYIGGNSPLHF
V gene: TRBV4-1; D gene: TRBD1; J gene: TRBJ1-2; clone size: .; CDR3 length: 14; CDR3 DNA: TGCGCCAGCAGCCAAATAGGACAGGGCTATGGCTACACCTTC; CDR3 protein: CASSQIGQGYGYTF
V gene: TRBV7-2; D gene: .; J gene: TRBJ2-7; clone size: .; CDR3 length: 16; CDR3 DNA: TGTGCCAGCAGCCCCCTGGAGGGGTTTTCGCGGCACGAGCAGTACTTC; CDR3 protein: CASSPLEGFSRHEQYF
V gene: TRBV7-2; D gene: TRBD2; J gene: TRBJ2-3; clone size: .; CDR3 length: 16; CDR3 DNA: TGTGCCAGCAGTCCGAGAAAAGCGGGGGGGGCAGATACGCAGTATTTT; CDR3 protein: CASSPRKAGGADTQYF
V gene: TRBV28; D gene: .; J gene: TRBJ2-7; clone size: .; CDR3 length: 14; CDR3 DNA: TGTGCCAGCAGTTTAACCGGGGATTACTACGAGCAGTACTTC; CDR3 protein: CASSLTGDYYEQYF
V gene: TRBV6-6; D gene: .; J gene: TRBJ2-7; clone size: .; CDR3 length: 14; CDR3 DNA: TGTGCCAGCAGTTCGTCAGGGGCATCATACGAGCAGTACTTC; CDR3 protein: CASSSSGASYEQYF
V gene: TRBV13; D gene: .; J gene: TRBJ2-7; clone size: .; CDR3 length: 13; CDR3 DNA: TGTGCCAGCAGCTTCGACAGGAGCTACGAGCAGTACTTC; CDR3 protein: CASSFDRSYEQYF
V gene: TRBV6-5; D gene: .; J gene: TRBJ1-6; clone size: .; CDR3 length: 15; CDR3 DNA: TGTGCCAGCAGTTGGAGGCGCGTGCTGAATTCACCCCTCCACTTT; CDR3 protein: CASSWRRVLNSPLHF
V gene: TRBV30; D gene: .; J gene: TRBJ1-5; clone size: .; CDR3 length: 14; CDR3 DNA: TGTGCCTGGAGCGTCTTCGGGGGCAATCAGCCCCAGCATTTT; CDR3 protein: CAWSVFGGNQPQHF
V gene: TRBV5-6; D gene: TRBD2; J gene: TRBJ2-2; clone size: few; CDR3 length: 19; CDR3 DNA: TGTGCCAGCAGCTTGTTCGGGACTAGCGGGAGTGCCGACACCGGGGAGCTGTTTTTT; CDR3 protein: CASSLFGTSGSADTGELFF
V gene: TRBV7-2; D gene: .; J gene: TRBJ2-7; clone size: .; CDR3 length: 16; CDR3 DNA: TGTGCCAGCAGACAAGACCCGGGACTCCGCTCCTACGAGCAGTACTTC; CDR3 protein: CASRQDPGLRSYEQYF
V gene: TRBV12-5; D gene: .; J gene: TRBJ1-1; clone size: .; CDR3 length: 14; CDR3 DNA: TGTGCTAGTGGCCGCATTGACAGGAACACTGAAGCTTTCTTT; CDR3 protein: CASGRIDRNTEAFF
V gene: TRBV4-3; D gene: TRBD2; J gene: TRBJ2-1; clone size: .; CDR3 length: 15; CDR3 DNA: TGCGCCAGCAGCCTCGGGACTACGAAACTCAATGAGCAGTTCTTC; CDR3 protein: CASSLGTTKLNEQFF
V gene: TRBV2; D gene: .; J gene: TRBJ2-7; clone size: once; CDR3 length: 11; CDR3 DNA: TGTGCCAGCAGTACCAGCTACGAGCAGTACTTC; CDR3 protein: CASSTSYEQYF
V gene: TRBV6-5; D gene: .; J gene: TRBJ1-3; clone size: .; CDR3 length: 16; CDR3 DNA: TGTGCCAGCAGTTACGTGACACCTAGCTCCGGAAACACCATATATTTT; CDR3 protein: CASSYVTPSSGNTIYF
V gene: TRBV5-1; D gene: .; J gene: TRBJ1-4; clone size: .; CDR3 length: 15; CDR3 DNA: TGCGCCAGCAGCGCCCGACAGTCAACTAATGAAAAACTGTTTTTT; CDR3 protein: CASSARQSTNEKLFF
V gene: TRBV7-8; D gene: .; J gene: TRBJ1-2; clone size: .; CDR3 length: 15; CDR3 DNA: TGTGCCAGCAGCTTAAAGGCAGGGGATCCCTATGGCTACACCTTC; CDR3 protein: CASSLKAGDPYGYTF
V gene: TRBV29-1; D gene: .; J gene: TRBJ2-3; clone size: .; CDR3 length: 16; CDR3 DNA: TGCAGCGTTGCCCGAGGACAGTGGTCCTCCACAGATACGCAGTATTTT; CDR3 protein: CSVARGQWSSTDTQYF
V gene: TRBV7-3; D gene: .; J gene: TRBJ1-1; clone size: few; CDR3 length: 14; CDR3 DNA: TGTGCCAGCAGCTCCCAGGGTCTTCTCACTGAAGCTTTCTTT; CDR3 protein: CASSSQGLLTEAFF
V gene: TRBV3-1/TRBV3-2; D gene: .; J gene: TRBJ2-3; clone size: .; CDR3 length: 13; CDR3 DNA: TGTGCCAGCAGCCCAGCCCCGGGACTGACGCAGTATTTT; CDR3 protein: CASSPAPGLTQYF
V gene: TRBV6-5; D gene: .; J gene: TRBJ1-2; clone size: .; CDR3 length: 14; CDR3 DNA: TGTGCCAGCACCCTAGACGGCCGGTTAGATCACTACACCTTC; CDR3 protein: CASTLDGRLDHYTF
V gene: TRBV29-1; D gene: .; J gene: TRBJ1-2; clone size: once; CDR3 length: 14; CDR3 DNA: TGCAGCGTTCAGAACAGGCAGTCTAACTATGGCTACACCTTC; CDR3 protein: CSVQNRQSNYGYTF
V gene: TRBV18; D gene: .; J gene: TRBJ2-6; clone size: .; CDR3 length: 15; CDR3 DNA: TGTGCCAGCTCACTACAGAGCTCTGGGGCCAACGTCCTGACTTTC; CDR3 protein: CASSLQSSGANVLTF
V gene: TRBV6-2/TRBV6-3; D gene: TRBD1; J gene: TRBJ1-5; clone size: .; CDR3 length: 14; CDR3 DNA: TGTGCCAGCAGTTACTCCCAGGGGGTAGGGCCCCAGCATTTT; CDR3 protein: CASSYSQGVGPQHF
V gene: TRBV9; D gene: TRBD1; J gene: TRBJ1-1; clone size: .; CDR3 length: 13; CDR3 DNA: TGTGCCAGCAGCGCGACAGGGGTGAGAGAAGCTTTCTTT; CDR3 protein: CASSATGVREAFF